The entry below gives a single T cell receptor beta chain sequence along with its context. Its antigen is as yet unknown. The V gene lost 1 base and the J gene lost 2 bases, with 9 bases spanning the gap. The CDR3 loop spans 14 amino acids. Germline assignment: CDR1 SGHDN and CDR2 FVKESK. This entry is derived from a study of CD8 T cell repertoires and HIV-1 epitope variants. The study's findings and limits: Five or six clonotypes recognized Nef KF9, one HW9, none TAALDMSHF.

Generated by immunoSEQ multiplex PCR, the TCRdb table keeps only in-frame clones and is missing some. The sample shows approximately 4,600 clones, 67% of them seen only once. The sequence derives from a male donor with HIV. Sequenced: cultured CD8+ T cells derived from PBMCs. V gene TRBV14 combines with J gene TRBJ2-7, with D tentatively TRBD1 or TRBD2 (7 bases each). CDR3 in amino acids: CASSQAGGAYEQYF. CDR3 in DNA: TGTGCCAGCAGCCAAGCAGGGGGGGCCTACGAGCAGTACTTC. Combining the CDR3 with reference TRBV14 and TRBJ2-7 gives the whole variable domain EAGVTQFPSHSVIEKGQTVTLRCDPISGHDNLYWYRRVMGKEIKFLLHFVKESKQDESGMPNNRFLAERTGGTYSTLKVQPAELEDSGVYFCASSQAGGAYEQYFGPGTRLTVT.